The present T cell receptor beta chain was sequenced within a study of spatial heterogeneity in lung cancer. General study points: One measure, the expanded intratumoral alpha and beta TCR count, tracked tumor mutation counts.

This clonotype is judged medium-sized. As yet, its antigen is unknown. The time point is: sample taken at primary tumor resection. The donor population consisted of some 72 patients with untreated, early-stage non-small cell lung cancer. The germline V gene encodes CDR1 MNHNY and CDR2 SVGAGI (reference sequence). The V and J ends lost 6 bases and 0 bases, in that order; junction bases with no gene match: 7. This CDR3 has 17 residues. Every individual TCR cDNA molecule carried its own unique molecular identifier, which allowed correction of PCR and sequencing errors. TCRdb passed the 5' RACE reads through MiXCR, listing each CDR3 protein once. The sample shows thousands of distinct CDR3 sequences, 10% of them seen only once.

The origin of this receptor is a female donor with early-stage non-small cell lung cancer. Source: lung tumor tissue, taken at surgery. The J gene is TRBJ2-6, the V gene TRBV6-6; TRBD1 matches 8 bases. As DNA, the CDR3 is TGTGCCAGCAGCGGGACAGGCCATAGCTCTGGGGCCAACGTCCTGACTTTC. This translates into CASSGTGHSSGANVLTF.